A single T cell receptor beta chain is shown here with its context. The clone's antigen remains unknown. This entry is derived from a study of monozygotic twins with inflammatory bowel disease (dated by TCRdb to the late 2010s). About the full investigation: The complete study included 28 monozygotic twin pairs: 19 IBD-discordant Danish pairs and nine German pairs, of which four were IBD-concordant and five were IBD-discordant. Within discordant pairs, disease-associated traits were sought mainly by comparing IBD patients with their genetically identical healthy co-twins. Each individual had, on average, about 151 000 unique TCRalpha sequences and 181 000 unique TCRbeta sequences available for analysis. Broader findings and caveats from the paper: The analysis was unable to tell apart different T cell subtypes. Repertoire similarity did not differ between concordant and discordant twins, which could be due to limited statistical power. IBD patients had lower TCRbeta repertoire diversity, measured by the inverse Simpson index, than their healthy co-twins. No single strong signal or clonotype linked to IBD turned up in the results, so the idea that one exists was not supported. Fewer clonotypes were shared with other individuals by IBD patients than by healthy twins, most markedly in patients showing signs of disease activity. Because patients were on differing immunosuppressive treatments, the repertoires may have picked up extra background noise and inter-individual variability.

The library relied on 5' RACE. The input for every TCR library was around 4,000 ng of total RNA. For each sample, cDNA synthesis with SMARTScribe reverse transcriptase was split into eight separate reactions. During cDNA synthesis, template switching was used to introduce unique molecular identifiers that contained a 6-nucleotide sample barcode. TCRalpha and TCRbeta cDNA was amplified in two nested PCRs of roughly 17 and 9 cycles, and bead purification was carried out after each PCR. Before amplification, the cDNA was both treated with uracil DNA-glycosylase and purified with the QIAquick PCR purification kit. In the second PCR, Illumina TruSeq-compatible adapters and sample-specific barcodes were added. Library quality and concentration were checked on TapeStation and Qubit, and libraries were pooled at roughly 5.1 ng each. The pooled libraries were sequenced with 2 x 100 bp reads and custom sequencing primers on an Illumina HiSeq2500 single-index Rapid Run. In the authors' own workflow: PCR and sequencing errors were corrected by UMI-based consensus assembly using MiGEC version 1.2.6. MiXCR version 2.1.1 handled V(D)J alignment, clonotype assembly and CDR3 extraction. Normalisation of gene usage, clonotype sharing and MAIT/NKT TCR abundance was achieved by analysing the top 1000, 10 000 and 20 000 clonotypes per sample. Diversity was computed as the inverse Simpson index with the vegan R package after downsampling to 27 000 UMIs. Statistical testing used paired Mann-Whitney U tests on the discordant twin pairs and applied Benjamini-Hochberg correction for multiple testing. After TCRdb reprocessed the reads, each CDR3 protein sequence was kept as one row, without DNA. These V and J calls originate from TCRdb's pipeline instead of the authors' own analysis. This sample's listing comprises fewer than 550,000 distinct CDR3 sequences. 2% to 2.5% of the sample comes from the top ten.

A roughly 2.5 ml peripheral blood sample was drawn into PAXgene tubes per donor and stored at -80°C. Without T cell sorting, total RNA was isolated from whole blood using the PAXgene blood miRNA kit on an automated QIAcube. Deep TCRalpha and TCRbeta repertoire profiling with unique molecular barcoding was performed on peripheral blood of monozygotic twin pairs concordant or discordant for inflammatory bowel disease. Smoking habits were recorded for all twin pairs, with individuals classified as current, former or never smokers. Reading from cysteine to phenylalanine, the CDR3 counts 14 amino acids. No nucleotide data were recorded. From a lookup of the germline V gene, CDR1 and CDR2 are SQVTM and ANQGSEA.

Sequencing was performed on blood. Recombination connected TRBV29-1 to TRBJ2-3; the D call from TCRdb, TRBD2, cannot be confirmed without DNA. This receptor was taken from a human donor with ulcerative colitis or Crohn's disease, or a healthy co-twin of an affected twin (not recorded which). The CDR3 in this case is CSGRLAGSTDTQYF.